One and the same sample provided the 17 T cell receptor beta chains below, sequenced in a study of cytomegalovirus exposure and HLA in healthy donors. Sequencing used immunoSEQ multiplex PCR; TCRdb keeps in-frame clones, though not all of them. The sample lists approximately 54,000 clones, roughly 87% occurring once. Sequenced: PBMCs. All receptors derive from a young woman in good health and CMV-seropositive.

DNA for the CDR3: TGTGCCAGCAGTTTCCGTAGCGGGGAGAGCTACGAGCAGTACTTC. Translating it yields CASSFRSGESYEQYF. The chain is built from TRBV27 and TRBJ2-7; TRBD2 matches at 8 bases. V lost 3 bases, J lost 3 bases, and 7 bases stayed unmatched. Germline CDR1 reads MNHEY; CDR2 reads SMNVEV (reference sequence). The CDR3 covers 15 residues.

CDR3 sequence: CASSESAGVDQPQHF. Written as DNA, the CDR3 is TGCGCCAGCAGTGAATCAGCAGGGGTCGATCAGCCCCAGCATTTT. This chain connects TRBV10-2 to TRBJ1-5, with TRBD1 as a possible D gene (6 bases). V lost 3 bases and J lost 5, with 14 bases in between. This CDR3 is built from 15 residues. Germline V lookup: CDR1 WSHSY, CDR2 SAAADI.

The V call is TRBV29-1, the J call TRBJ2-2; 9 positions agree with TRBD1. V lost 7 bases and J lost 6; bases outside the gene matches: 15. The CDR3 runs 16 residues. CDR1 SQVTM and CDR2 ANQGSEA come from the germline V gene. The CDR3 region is CSARDRERFKAGELFF. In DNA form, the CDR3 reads TGCAGCGCCCGGGACAGGGAACGTTTTAAGGCCGGGGAGCTGTTTTTT.

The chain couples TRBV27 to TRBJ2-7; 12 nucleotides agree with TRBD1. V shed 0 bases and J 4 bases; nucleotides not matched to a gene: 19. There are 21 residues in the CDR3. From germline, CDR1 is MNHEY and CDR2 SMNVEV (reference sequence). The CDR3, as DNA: TGTGCCAGCAGTTTATCGAGGGGGACAGGGGGCGTGAATGGCGGATATTACGAGCAGTACTTC. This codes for CASSLSRGTGGVNGGYYEQYF.

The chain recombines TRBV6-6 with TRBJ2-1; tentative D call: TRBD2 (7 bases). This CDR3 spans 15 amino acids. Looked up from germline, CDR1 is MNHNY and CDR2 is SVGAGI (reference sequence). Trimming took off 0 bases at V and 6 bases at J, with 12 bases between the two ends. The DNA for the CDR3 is TGTGCCAGCAGTTACTCGGGGGGGCCCTTCAATGAGCAGTTCTTC. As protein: CASSYSGGPFNEQFF.

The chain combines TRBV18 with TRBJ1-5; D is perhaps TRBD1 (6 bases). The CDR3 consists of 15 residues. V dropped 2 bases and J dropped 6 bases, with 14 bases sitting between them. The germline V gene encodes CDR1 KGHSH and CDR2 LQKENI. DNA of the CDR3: TGTGCCAGCTCACCAGAGGCAGGGGCGGGTCAGCCCCAGCATTTT. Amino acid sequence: CASSPEAGAGQPQHF.

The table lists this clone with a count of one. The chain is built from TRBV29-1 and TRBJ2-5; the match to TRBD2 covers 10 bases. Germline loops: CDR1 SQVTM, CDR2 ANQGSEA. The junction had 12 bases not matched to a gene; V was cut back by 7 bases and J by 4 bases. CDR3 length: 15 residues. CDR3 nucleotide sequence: TGCAGCGCCGAGCGGGGGGGCCTGGTTTCAGAGACCCAGTACTTC. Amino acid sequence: CSAERGGLVSETQYF. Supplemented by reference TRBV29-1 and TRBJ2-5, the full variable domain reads SAVISQKPSRDICQRGTSLTIQCQVDSQVTMMFWYRQQPGQSLTLIATANQGSEATYESGFVIDKFPISRPNLTFSTLTVSNMSPEDSSIYLCSAERGGLVSETQYFGPGTRLLVL.

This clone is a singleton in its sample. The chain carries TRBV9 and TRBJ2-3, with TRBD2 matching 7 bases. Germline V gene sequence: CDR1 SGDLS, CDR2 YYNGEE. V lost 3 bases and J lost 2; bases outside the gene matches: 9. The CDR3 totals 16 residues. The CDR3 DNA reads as TGTGCCAGCAGCGAGGGCGCGGGGGATATCACAGATACGCAGTATTTT. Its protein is CASSEGAGDITDTQYF.

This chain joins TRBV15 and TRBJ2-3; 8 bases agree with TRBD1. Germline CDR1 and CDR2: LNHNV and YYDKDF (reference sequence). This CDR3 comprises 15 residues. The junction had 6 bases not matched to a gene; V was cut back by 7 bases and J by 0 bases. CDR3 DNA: TGTGCCACCAAAGGGGGACAGGCTAGCACAGATACGCAGTATTTT. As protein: CATKGGQASTDTQYF.

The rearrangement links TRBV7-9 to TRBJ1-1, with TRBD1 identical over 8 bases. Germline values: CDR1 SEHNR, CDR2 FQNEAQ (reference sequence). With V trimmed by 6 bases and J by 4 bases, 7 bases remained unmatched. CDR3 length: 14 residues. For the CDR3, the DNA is TGTGCCAGCAGGTCGACAGGGGAGGGCACTGAAGCTTTCTTT. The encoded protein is CASRSTGEGTEAFF.

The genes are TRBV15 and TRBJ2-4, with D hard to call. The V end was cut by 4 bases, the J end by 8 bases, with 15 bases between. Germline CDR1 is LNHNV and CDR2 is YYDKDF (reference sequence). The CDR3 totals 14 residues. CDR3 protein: CATSNRGPVHIQYF. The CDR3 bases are TGTGCCACCAGCAACCGAGGTCCGGTCCACATTCAGTACTTC.

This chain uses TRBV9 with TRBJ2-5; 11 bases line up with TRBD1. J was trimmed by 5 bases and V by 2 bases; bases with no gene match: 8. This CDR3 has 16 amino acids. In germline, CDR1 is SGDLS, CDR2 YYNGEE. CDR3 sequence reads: CASSVYGQGAGETQYF. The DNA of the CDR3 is TGTGCCAGCAGCGTCTACGGACAGGGGGCGGGCGAGACCCAGTACTTC.

The CDR3 spells CAWSISNNSPLHF. The CDR3, as DNA: TGTGCCTGGAGCATTTCAAATAATTCACCCCTCCACTTT. The genes are TRBV30 and TRBJ1-6, with D unclear. This CDR3 contains 13 residues. Per the germline V gene, CDR1 is GTSNPN and CDR2 is SVGIG (reference sequence). V lost 3 bases and J 5 bases, leaving 8 bases between the germline ends.

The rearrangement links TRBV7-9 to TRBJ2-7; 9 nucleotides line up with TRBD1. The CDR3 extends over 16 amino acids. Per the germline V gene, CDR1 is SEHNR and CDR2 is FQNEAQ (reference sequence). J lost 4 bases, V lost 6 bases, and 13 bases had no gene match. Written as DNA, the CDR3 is TGTGCCAGCAGTCCAACAACCGGGACAGGGACTTACGAGCAGTACTTC. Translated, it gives CASSPTTGTGTYEQYF.

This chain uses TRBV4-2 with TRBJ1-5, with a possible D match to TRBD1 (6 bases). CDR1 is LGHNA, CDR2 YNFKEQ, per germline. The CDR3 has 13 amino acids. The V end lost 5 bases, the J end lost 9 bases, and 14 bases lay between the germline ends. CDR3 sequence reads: CASSTTGLWPQHF. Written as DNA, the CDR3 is TGTGCCAGCAGCACGACAGGCCTCTGGCCCCAGCATTTT.

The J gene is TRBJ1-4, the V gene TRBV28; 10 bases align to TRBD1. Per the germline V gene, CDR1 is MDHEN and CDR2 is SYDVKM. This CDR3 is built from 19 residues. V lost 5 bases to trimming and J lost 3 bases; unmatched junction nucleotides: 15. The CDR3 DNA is TGTGCCAGCAGTATCACCGGGACAGGGGTATCACTAGCTAATGAAAAACTGTTTTTT. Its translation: CASSITGTGVSLANEKLFF.

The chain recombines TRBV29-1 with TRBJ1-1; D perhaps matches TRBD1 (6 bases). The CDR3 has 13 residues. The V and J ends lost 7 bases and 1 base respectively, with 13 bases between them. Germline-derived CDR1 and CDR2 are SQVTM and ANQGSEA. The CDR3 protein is CSALQGPNTEAFF. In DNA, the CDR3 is TGCAGCGCTTTACAGGGCCCGAACACTGAAGCTTTCTTT.